What follows is one T cell receptor beta chain and its context. These data originate in a study of blood T cell repertoires in COVID-19. About the research overall: The samples span acute and convalescent COVID-19 from the United States, Italy and Spain. T cells, B-cell-depleted T cells, or PBMCs provided the cDNA or gDNA that served as material.

Authors' data handling: Amplification of reference gene primers was used by the study to estimate nucleated cell counts. TCRdb's copy holds only in-frame clones and misses some; the assay was immunoSEQ multiplex PCR. Clone size and V and J calls were adopted from that table, with D and trimming inferred from the DNA. The data show about 190,000 clones, around nine tenths seen once. This CDR3 spans 21 amino acids. The V end lost 0 bases, the J end lost 0 bases, and 26 bases lay between the germline ends. The chain employs TRBV23-1 and TRBJ1-2; D is perhaps TRBD1 (5 bases). TRBV23-1 is given ORF status, its function remaining uncertain. This TCR came from a woman in her late teens or twenties who had recovered from COVID-19. The specimen sequenced was peripheral blood. CDR3 coding DNA: TGCGCCAGCAGTCAATCGGCCTCTGGAGACAGCCGAAAAATCACTAACTATGGCTACACCTTC. It yields the protein CASSQSASGDSRKITNYGYTF.